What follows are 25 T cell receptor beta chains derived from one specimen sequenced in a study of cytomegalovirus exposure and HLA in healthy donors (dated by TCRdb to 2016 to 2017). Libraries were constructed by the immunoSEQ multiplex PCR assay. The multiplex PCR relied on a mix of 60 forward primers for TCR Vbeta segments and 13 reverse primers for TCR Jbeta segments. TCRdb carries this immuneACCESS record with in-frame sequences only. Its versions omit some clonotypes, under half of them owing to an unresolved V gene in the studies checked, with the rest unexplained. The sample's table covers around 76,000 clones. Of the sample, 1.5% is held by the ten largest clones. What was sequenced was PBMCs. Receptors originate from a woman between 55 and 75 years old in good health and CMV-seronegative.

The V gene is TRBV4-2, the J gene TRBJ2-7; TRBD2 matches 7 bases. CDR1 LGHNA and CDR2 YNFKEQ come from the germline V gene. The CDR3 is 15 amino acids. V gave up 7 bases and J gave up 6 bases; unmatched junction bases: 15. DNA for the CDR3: TGTGCCAGCACCCTCAACAGCGGGATGGAGTTCGAGCAGTACTTC. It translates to CASTLNSGMEFEQYF.

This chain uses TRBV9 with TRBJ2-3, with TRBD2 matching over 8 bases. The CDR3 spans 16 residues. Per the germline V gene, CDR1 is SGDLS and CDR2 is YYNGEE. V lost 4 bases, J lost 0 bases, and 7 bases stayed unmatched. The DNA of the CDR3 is TGTGCCAGCAGCCCTCTAGCGGGCACTAGCACAGATACGCAGTATTTT. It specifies CASSPLAGTSTDTQYF.

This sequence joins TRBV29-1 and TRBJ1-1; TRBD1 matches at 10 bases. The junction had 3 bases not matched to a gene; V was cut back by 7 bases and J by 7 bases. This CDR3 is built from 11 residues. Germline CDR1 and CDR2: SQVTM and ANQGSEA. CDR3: CSAGTGVEAFF. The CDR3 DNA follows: TGCAGCGCTGGGACAGGGGTTGAAGCTTTCTTT. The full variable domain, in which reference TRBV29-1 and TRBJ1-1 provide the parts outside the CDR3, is SAVISQKPSRDICQRGTSLTIQCQVDSQVTMMFWYRQQPGQSLTLIATANQGSEATYESGFVIDKFPISRPNLTFSTLTVSNMSPEDSSIYLCSAGTGVEAFFGQGTRLTVV.

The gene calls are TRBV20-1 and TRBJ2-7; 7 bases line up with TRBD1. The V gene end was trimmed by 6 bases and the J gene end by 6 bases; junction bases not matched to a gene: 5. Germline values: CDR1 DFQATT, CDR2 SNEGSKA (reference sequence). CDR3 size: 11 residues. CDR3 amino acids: CSALTGSEQYF. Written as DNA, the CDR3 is TGCAGTGCCCTGACAGGGAGCGAGCAGTACTTC.

CDR3 DNA: TGTGCCAGCAGCTTAAGACTAGGGTTTAGAGAGACCCAGTACTTC. Translating gives CASSLRLGFRETQYF. V gene TRBV7-3 combines with J gene TRBJ2-5; D perhaps matches TRBD2 (6 bases). V was clipped by 1 base and J by 4 bases, with 13 bases between them. The germline gives CDR1 SGHTA, CDR2 FQGTGA. The CDR3 runs to 15 residues.

CDR3 in amino acids: CASSQSFSGRANEQFF. The CDR3 DNA reads TGTGCCAGCAGCCAATCCTTCAGCGGGAGGGCCAATGAGCAGTTCTTC. The chain recombines TRBV16 with TRBJ2-1; TRBD2 matches at 10 bases. The germline CDR1 and CDR2 sequences are KGHSY and FQNENV. The J segment lost 6 bases and the V segment lost 0 bases, leaving 5 bases of the junction unmatched. The CDR3 covers 16 residues.

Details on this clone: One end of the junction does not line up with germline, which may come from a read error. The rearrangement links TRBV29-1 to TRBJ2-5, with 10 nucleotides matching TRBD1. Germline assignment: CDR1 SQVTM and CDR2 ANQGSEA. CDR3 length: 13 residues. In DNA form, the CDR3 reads TGCAGCGTCGCCGGGACAGGGGAAGAGGCCCAGTACTTC. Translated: CSVAGTGEEAQYF.

CDR3: CASSLVQGSSYTF. In nucleotides, the CDR3 is TGCGCCAGCAGCTTGGTACAGGGATCGAGCTACACCTTC. The gene calls are TRBV5-1 and TRBJ1-2, with a possible D match to TRBD1 (6 bases). The germline gives CDR1 SGHRS, CDR2 YFSETQ. V gave up 0 bases and J gave up 9 bases, with 12 bases separating them. The CDR3 is 13 residues long.

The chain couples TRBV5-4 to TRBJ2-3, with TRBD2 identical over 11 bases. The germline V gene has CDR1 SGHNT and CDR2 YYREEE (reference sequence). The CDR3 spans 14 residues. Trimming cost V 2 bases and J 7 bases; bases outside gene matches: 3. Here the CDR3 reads CASSFSGRVNTQYF. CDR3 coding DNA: TGTGCCAGCAGCTTTAGCGGGAGGGTAAATACGCAGTATTTT. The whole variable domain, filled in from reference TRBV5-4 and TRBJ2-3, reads ETGVTQSPTHLIKTRGQQVTLRCSSQSGHNTVSWYQQALGQGPQFIFQYYREEENGRGNFPPRFSGLQFPNYSSELNVNALELDDSALYLCASSFSGRVNTQYFGPGTRLTVL.

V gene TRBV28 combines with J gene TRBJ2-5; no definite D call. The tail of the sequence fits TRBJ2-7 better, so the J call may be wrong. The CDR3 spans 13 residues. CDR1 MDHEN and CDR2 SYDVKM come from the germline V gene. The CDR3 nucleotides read TGTGCCAGCAGTTTATTCTACAGCTACGAGCAGTACTTC. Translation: CASSLFYSYEQYF.

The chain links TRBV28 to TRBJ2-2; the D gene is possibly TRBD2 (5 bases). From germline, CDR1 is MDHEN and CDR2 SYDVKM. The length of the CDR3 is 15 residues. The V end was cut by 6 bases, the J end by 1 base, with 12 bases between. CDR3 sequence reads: CASSRSDRNTGELFF. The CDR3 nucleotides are TGTGCCAGCAGCCGTAGCGACCGGAACACCGGGGAGCTGTTTTTT.

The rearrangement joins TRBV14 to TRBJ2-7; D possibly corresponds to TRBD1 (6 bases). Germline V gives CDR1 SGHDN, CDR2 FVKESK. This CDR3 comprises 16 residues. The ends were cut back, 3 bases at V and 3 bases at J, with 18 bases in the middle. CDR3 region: CASSQTRTASHYEQYF. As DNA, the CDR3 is TGTGCCAGCAGCCAGACGAGGACAGCATCCCACTACGAGCAGTACTTC.

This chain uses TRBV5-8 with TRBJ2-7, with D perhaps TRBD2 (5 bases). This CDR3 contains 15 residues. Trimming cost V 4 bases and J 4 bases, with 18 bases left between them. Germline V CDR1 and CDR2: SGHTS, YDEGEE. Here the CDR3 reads CASSLWASRTYEQYF. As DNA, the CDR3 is TGTGCCAGCAGCCTCTGGGCTAGCCGGACTTACGAGCAGTACTTC.

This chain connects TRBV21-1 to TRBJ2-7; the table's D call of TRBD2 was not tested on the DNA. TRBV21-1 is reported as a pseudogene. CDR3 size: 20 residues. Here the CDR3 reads CASSKSPTNFAGSPPYEQYF. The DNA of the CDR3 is TGTGCCAGCAGCAAATCTCCGACCAATTTCGCGGGAAGCCCCCCCTACGAGCAGTACTTC.

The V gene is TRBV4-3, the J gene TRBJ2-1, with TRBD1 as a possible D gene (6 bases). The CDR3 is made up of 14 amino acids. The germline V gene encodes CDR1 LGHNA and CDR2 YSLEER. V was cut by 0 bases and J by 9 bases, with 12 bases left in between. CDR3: CASSQDRDTPEQFF. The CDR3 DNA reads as TGCGCCAGCAGCCAAGATCGGGACACCCCTGAGCAGTTCTTC.

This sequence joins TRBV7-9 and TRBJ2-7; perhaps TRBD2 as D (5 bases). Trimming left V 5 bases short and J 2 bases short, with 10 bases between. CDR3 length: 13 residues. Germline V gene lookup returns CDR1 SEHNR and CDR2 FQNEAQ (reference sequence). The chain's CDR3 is CASSQDGTYEQYF. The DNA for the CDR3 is TGTGCCAGCAGCCAGGACGGGACCTACGAGCAGTACTTC.

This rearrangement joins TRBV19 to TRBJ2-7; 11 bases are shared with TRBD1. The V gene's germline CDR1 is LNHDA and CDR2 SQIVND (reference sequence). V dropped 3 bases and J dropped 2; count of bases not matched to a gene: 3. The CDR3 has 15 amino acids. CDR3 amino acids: CASSIGTGGTYEQYF. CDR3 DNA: TGTGCCAGTAGTATTGGGACAGGGGGAACCTACGAGCAGTACTTC.

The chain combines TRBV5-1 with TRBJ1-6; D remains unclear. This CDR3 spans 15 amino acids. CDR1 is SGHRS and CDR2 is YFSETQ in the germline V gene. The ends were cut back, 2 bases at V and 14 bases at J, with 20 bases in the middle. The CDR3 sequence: CASSLTPEVDLALHF. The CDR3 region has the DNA TGCGCCAGCAGCTTAACCCCCGAGGTTGATTTGGCCCTCCACTTT.

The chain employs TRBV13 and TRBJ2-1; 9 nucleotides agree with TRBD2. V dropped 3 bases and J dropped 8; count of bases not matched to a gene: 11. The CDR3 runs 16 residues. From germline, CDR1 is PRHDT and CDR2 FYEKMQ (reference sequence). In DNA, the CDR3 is TGTGCCAGCAGCTTGTTTTCGGGACTAGCTGTCTATGAGCAGTTCTTC. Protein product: CASSLFSGLAVYEQFF.

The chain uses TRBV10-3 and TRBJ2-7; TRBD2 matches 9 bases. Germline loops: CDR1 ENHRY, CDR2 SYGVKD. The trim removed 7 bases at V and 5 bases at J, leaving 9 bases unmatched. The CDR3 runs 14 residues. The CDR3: CAINKGLASHEQYF. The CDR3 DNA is TGTGCCATCAATAAGGGACTAGCTTCCCACGAGCAGTACTTC.

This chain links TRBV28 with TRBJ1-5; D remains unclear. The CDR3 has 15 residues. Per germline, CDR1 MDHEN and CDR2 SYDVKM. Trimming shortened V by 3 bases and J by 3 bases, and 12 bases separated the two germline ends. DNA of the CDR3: TGTGCCAGCAGTTTCTTACTAGACCTCAATCAGCCCCAGCATTTT. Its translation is CASSFLLDLNQPQHF.

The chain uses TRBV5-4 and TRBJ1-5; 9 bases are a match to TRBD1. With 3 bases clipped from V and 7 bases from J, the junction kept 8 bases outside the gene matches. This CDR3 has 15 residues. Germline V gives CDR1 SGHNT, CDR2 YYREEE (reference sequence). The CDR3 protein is CASSWGQGRGQPQHF. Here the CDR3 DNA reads TGTGCCAGCAGCTGGGGACAGGGACGAGGACAGCCCCAGCATTTT.

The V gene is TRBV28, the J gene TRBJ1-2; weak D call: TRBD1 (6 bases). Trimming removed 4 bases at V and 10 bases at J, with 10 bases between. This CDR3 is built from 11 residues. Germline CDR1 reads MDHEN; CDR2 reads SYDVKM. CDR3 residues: CASSSGVSYTF. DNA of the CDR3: TGTGCCAGCAGTTCAGGGGTCTCCTACACCTTC.

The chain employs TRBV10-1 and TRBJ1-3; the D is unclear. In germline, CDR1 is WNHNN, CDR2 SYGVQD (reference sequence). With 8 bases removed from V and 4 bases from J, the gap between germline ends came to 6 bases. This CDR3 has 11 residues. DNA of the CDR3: TGCGCCAGCGGGCCCGGAAACACCATATATTTT. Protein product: CASGPGNTIYF.

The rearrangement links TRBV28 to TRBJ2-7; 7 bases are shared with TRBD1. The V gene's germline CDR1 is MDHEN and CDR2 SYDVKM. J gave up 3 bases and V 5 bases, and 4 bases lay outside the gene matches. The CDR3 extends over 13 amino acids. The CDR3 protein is CASSAGQDYEQYF. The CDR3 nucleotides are TGTGCCAGCAGTGCCGGACAGGACTACGAGCAGTACTTC.